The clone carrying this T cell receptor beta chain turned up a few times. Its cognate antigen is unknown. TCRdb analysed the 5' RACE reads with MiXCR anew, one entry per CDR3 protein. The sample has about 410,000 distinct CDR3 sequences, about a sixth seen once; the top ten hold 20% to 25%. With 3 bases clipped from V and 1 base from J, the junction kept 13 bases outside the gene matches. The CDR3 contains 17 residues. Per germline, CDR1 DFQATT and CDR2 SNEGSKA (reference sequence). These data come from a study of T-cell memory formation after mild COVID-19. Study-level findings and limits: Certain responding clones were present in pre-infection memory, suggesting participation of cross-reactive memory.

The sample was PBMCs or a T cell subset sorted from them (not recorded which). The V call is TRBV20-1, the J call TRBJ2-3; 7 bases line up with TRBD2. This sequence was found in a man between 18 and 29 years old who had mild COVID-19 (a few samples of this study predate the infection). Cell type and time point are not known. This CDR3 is CSASPRTRGRRTDTQYF. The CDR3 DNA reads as TGCAGTGCTAGTCCCCGGACTAGGGGCCGTCGCACAGATACGCAGTATTTT.